This entry features one TCR beta chain sequence. The data belong to a study of blood T cell repertoires in COVID-19. About the research overall: Samples taken during acute and convalescent COVID-19 were collected in the United States, Italy and Spain.

Produced via immunoSEQ multiplex PCR; TCRdb's table is partial and in-frame only. The data show about 120,000 clones, with about 70% seen just once and around 5.9% held by the top ten. There are 16 residues in the CDR3. Germline V CDR1 and CDR2: PRHDT, FYEKMQ (reference sequence). The ends were cut back, 5 bases at V and 2 bases at J, with 18 bases in the middle. The material sequenced was peripheral blood. The chain has TRBV13 and TRBJ1-2; D unclear. This TCR derives from a man aged 60 to 75 with acute or convalescent COVID-19. CDR3 amino acids: CASSPQIQIKNYGYTF. The CDR3 coding sequence is TGTGCCAGCAGCCCCCAAATCCAGATAAAGAACTATGGCTACACCTTC.